Included here is one TCR beta chain sequence, with context. This entry comes from a study of shared clonotypes between healthy human individuals. Background on the study: Per donor, CD8 memory used one plate, CD8 naive used two, CD4 memory used three and CD4 naive used three.

Repertoires were generated with immunoSEQ multiplex PCR, while TCRdb's copy carries only in-frame clones and drops some. The profile shows about 680,000 clones, about 90% of them singletons. Positive CCR7 selection of CD45RO-negative cells yielded the naive CD8 cells, and terminally differentiated effector memory CD45RA+ cells were excluded. This CDR3 has 13 amino acids. Germline V gene lookup returns CDR1 SQVTM and CDR2 ANQGSEA. Trimming took 6 bases from V and 0 from J, leaving 12 bases between them. Sequenced sample: naive CD8+ T cells sorted from blood. This TCR came from a man under 40 in good health. This chain uses TRBV29-1 with TRBJ2-7; D remains ambiguous. The CDR3 DNA reads as TGCAGCGTCCAGGAAAGGAGCTCCTACGAGCAGTACTTC. Residues: CSVQERSSYEQYF.